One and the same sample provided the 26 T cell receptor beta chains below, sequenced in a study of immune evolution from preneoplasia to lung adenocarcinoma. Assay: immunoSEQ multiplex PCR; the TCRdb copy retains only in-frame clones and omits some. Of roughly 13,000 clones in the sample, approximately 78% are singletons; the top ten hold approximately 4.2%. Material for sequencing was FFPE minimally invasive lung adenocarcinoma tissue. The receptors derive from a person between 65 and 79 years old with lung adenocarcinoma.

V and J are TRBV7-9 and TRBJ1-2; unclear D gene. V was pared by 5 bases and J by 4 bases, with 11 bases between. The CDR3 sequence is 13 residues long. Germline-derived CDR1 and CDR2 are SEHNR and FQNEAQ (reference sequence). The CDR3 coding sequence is TGTGCCAGCAGCCCGGGCGACGGCTATGGCTACACCTTC. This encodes CASSPGDGYGYTF.

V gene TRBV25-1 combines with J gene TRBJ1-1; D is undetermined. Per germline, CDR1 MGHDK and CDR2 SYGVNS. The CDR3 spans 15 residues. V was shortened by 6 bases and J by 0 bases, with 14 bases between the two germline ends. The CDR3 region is CASRRVGSMNTEAFF. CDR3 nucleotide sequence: TGTGCCAGCAGGAGGGTGGGTTCGATGAACACTGAAGCTTTCTTT.

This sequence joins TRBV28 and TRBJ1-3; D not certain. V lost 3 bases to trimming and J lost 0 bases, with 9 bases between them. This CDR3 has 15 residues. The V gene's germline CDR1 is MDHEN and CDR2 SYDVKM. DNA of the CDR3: TGTGCCAGCAGTTTGGACGGTTACTCTGGAAACACCATATATTTT. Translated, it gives CASSLDGYSGNTIYF.

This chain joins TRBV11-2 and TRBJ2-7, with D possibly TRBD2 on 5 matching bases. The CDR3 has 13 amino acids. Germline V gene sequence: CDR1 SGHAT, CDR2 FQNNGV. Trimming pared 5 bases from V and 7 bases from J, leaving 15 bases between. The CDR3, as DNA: TGTGCCAGCAGCCCTGCGGCGGGTCGAGAGCAGTACTTC. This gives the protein CASSPAAGREQYF.

CDR3 bases: TGTGCCACGAGGACAGGGGGAAGCTACGAGCAGTACTTC. It codes for CATRTGGSYEQYF. The chain is built from TRBV10-3 and TRBJ2-7, with TRBD1 matching 10 bases. The CDR3 loop spans 13 amino acids. Looked up from germline, CDR1 is ENHRY and CDR2 is SYGVKD. V was clipped by 10 bases and J by 3 bases; unmatched bases: 6.

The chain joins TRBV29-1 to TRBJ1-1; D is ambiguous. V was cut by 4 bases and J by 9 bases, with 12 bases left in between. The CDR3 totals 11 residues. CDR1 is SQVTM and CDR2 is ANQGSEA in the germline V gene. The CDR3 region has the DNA TGCAGCGTTGTGAGGGATCTGAAAGCTTTCTTT. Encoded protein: CSVVRDLKAFF.

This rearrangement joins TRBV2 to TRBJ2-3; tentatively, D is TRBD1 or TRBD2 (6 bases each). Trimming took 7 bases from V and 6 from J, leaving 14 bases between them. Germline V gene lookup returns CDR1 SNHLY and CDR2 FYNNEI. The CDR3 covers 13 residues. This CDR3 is CASKKQGGDTQYF. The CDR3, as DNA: TGTGCCAGCAAAAAACAGGGAGGTGATACGCAGTATTTT.

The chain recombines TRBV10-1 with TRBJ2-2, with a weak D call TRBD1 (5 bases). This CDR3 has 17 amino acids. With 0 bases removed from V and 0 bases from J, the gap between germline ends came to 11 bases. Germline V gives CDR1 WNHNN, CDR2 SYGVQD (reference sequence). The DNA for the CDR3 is TGCGCCAGCAGTGAGTCAAGGGGAACCCCGAACACCGGGGAGCTGTTTTTT. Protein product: CASSESRGTPNTGELFF.

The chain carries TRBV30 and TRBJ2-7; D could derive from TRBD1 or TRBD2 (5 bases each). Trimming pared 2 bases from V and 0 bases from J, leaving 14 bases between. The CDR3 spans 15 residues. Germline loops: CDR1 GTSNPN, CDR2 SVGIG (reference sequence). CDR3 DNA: TGTGCCTGGAGTCCCGGGACCTTAAGCTCCTACGAGCAGTACTTC. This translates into CAWSPGTLSSYEQYF.

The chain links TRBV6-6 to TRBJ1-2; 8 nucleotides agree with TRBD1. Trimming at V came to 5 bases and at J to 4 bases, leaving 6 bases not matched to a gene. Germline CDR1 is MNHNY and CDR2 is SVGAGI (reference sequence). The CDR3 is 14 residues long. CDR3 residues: CASSIGQGGYGYTF. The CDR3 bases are TGTGCCAGCAGTATAGGACAGGGTGGCTATGGCTACACCTTC.

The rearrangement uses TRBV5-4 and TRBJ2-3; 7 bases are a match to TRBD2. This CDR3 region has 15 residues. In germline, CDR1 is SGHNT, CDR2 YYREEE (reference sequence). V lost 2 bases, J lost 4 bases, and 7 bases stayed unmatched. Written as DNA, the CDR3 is TGTGCCAGCAGCTTTTTAAGCGGGAACGCAGATACGCAGTATTTT. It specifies CASSFLSGNADTQYF.

The CDR3 coding sequence is TGCGCCAGCAGCTTGGATAGCGGGATCTACGAGCAGTACTTC. Protein: CASSLDSGIYEQYF. The V call is TRBV5-1, the J call TRBJ2-7; 8 positions match TRBD2. This CDR3 is built from 14 residues. V lost 0 bases, J lost 3 bases, and 2 bases stayed unmatched. Germline V gene data show CDR1 as SGHRS and CDR2 as YFSETQ.

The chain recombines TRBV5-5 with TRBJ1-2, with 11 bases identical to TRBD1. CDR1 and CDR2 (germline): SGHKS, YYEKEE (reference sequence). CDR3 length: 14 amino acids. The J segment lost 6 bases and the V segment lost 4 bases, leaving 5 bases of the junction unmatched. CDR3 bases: TGTGCCAGCAGCCCGGACAGGGGGCGGGATGGCTACACCTTC. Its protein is CASSPDRGRDGYTF.

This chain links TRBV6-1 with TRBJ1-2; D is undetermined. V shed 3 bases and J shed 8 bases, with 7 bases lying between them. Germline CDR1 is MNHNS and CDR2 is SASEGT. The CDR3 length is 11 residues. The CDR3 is CASSEGGGYTF. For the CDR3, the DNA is TGTGCCAGCAGTGAGGGTGGAGGCTACACCTTC.

This CDR3 reads CASSVVGILNTEAFF. In DNA form, the CDR3 reads TGTGCCAGCAGCGTAGTAGGGATACTGAACACTGAAGCTTTCTTT. The genes are TRBV9 and TRBJ1-1; D is unresolved. Trimming cost V 0 bases and J 0 bases, with 9 bases left between them. Germline V CDR1 and CDR2: SGDLS, YYNGEE. There are 15 residues in the CDR3.

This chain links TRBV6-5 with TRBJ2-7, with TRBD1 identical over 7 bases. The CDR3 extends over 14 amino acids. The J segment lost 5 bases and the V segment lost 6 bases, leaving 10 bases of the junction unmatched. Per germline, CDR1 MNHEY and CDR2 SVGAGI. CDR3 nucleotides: TGTGCCAGCAGCCACAGGGGCCCCGGGAACGAGCAGTACTTC. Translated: CASSHRGPGNEQYF.

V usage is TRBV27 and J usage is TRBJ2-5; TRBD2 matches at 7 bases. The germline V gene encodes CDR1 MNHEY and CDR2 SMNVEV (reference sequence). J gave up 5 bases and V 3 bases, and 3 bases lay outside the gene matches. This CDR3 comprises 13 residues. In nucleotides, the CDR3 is TGTGCCAGCAGTTTCTCCGGGGGGGAGACCCAGTACTTC. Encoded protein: CASSFSGGETQYF.

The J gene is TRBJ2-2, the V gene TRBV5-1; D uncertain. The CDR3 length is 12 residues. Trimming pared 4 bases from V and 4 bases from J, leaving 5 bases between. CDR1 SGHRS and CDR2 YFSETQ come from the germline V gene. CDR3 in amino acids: CASSEGTGELFF. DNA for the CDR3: TGCGCCAGCAGCGAAGGCACCGGGGAGCTGTTTTTT.

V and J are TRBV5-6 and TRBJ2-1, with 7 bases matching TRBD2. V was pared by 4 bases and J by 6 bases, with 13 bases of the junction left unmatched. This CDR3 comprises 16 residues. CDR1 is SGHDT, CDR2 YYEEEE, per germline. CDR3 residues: CASSLKATSWGNEQFF. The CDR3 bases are TGTGCCAGCAGCCTGAAGGCGACTAGCTGGGGCAATGAGCAGTTCTTC. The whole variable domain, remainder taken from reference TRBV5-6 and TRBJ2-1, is DAGVTQSPTHLIKTRGQQVTLRCSPKSGHDTVSWYQQALGQGPQFIFQYYEEEERQRGNFPDRFSGHQFPNYSSELNVNALLLGDSALYLCASSLKATSWGNEQFFGPGTRLTVL.

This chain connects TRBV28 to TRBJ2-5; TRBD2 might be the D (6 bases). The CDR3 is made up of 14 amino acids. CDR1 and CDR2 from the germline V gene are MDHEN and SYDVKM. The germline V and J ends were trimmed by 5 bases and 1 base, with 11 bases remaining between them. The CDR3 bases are TGTGCCAGCAGTCCCGGGGGAATCCAAGAGACCCAGTACTTC. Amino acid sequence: CASSPGGIQETQYF.

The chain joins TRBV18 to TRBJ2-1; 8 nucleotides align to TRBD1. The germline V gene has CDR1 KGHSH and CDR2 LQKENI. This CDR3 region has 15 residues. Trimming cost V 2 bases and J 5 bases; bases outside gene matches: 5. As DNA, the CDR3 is TGTGCCAGCTCACCAGGCAGGGGGCGCAACAATGAGCAGTTCTTC. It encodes CASSPGRGRNNEQFF.

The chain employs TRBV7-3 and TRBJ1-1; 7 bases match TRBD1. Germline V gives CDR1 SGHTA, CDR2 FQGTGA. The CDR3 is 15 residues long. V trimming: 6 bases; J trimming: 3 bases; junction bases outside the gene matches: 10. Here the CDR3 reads CASSLQGSEYTEAFF. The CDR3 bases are TGTGCCAGCAGTCTACAGGGGTCGGAGTACACTGAAGCTTTCTTT.

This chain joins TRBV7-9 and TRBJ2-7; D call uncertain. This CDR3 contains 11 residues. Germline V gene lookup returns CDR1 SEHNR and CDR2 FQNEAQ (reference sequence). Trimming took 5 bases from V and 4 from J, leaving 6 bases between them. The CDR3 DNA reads TGTGCCAGCAGCGCCCAATACGAGCAGTACTTC. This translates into CASSAQYEQYF.

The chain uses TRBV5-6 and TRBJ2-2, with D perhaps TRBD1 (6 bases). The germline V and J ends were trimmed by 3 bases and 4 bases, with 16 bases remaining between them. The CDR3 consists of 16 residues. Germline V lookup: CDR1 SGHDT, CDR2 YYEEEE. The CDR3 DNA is TGTGCCAGCAGCTCCTCTAGGACAGCCTCCACCGGGGAGCTGTTTTTT. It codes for CASSSSRTASTGELFF.

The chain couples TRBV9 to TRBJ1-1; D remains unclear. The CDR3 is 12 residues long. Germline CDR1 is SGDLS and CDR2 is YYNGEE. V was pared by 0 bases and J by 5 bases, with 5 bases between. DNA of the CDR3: TGTGCCAGCAGCGTAGATGGGACTGAAGCTTTCTTT. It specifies CASSVDGTEAFF.

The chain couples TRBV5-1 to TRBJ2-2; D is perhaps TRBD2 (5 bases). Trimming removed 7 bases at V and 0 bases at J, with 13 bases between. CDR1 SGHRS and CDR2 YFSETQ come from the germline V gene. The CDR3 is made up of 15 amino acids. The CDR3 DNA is TGCGCCAGCGCGTGGGAGTTCGCGAACACCGGGGAGCTGTTTTTT. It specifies CASAWEFANTGELFF.